The following is a TCR beta chain sequence with its context. The antigen remains undetermined. This sample stems from a study of graft-versus-host responses after intestinal transplantation. Study-wide points: Peak GvH clone levels in circulation were associated with early post-transplant HvG declines. The marrow of recipients harbored GvH clones, and ileum or blood showed some of them first.

Repertoires were generated with immunoSEQ multiplex PCR, while TCRdb's copy carries only in-frame clones and drops some. The repertoire includes tens of thousands of clones, 94% of them detected once, and about 0.47% sits in the top ten. Germline values: CDR1 SNHLY, CDR2 FYNNEI. Trimming took 7 bases from V and 0 from J, leaving 18 bases between them. CDR3 length: 16 residues. The chain recombines TRBV2 with TRBJ1-1; tentative D call: TRBD1 (5 bases). This receptor was obtained from a human patient who received an intestinal transplant, so some T cells may come from the graft donor. Here the sequenced sample was PBMCs, taken 156 days after intestinal transplant. In DNA form, the CDR3 reads TGTGCCAGCACCACTTGGGGGAGAGTCATGAACACTGAAGCTTTCTTT. Translating gives CASTTWGRVMNTEAFF.